The 26 T cell receptor beta chains below come from one sample, sequenced in a study of T cell repertoires in cytomegalovirus infection (dated by TCRdb to between 2019 and 2020). These reads were obtained on an Illumina HiSeq 1500. The raw public data were reprocessed by TCRdb itself: fastp quality trimming at Q25, MiXCR clonotype calling, in-frame beta chains only. Entries are consolidated by CDR3 protein sequence, retaining the most common genes and DNA. The table for this sample lists around 320,000 distinct CDR3 sequences; over 7.5% of them were counted only once. The top ten clones comprise 3.5% to 4.5% of the sample. Sample: PBMCs. The receptors here all came from a human donor in good health (CMV status not recorded). Some clones in this sample may be carry-over from other donors' samples.

V is TRBV4-2 and J is TRBJ2-2, with no clear D. CDR3 length equals 12 residues. CDR1 and CDR2 from the germline V gene are LGHNA and YNFKEQ. V was shortened by 1 base and J by 8 bases, with 5 bases between the two germline ends. CDR3: CASSQGKGELFF. DNA of the CDR3: TGTGCCAGCAGCCAAGGGAAGGGGGAGCTGTTTTTT.

This clonotype was found a few times. The chain has TRBV4-3 and TRBJ2-1, with D unresolved. CDR3 length: 16 residues. V was pared by 0 bases and J by 0 bases, with 9 bases between. Germline V gene data show CDR1 as LGHNA and CDR2 as YSLEER. The CDR3 DNA is TGCGCCAGCAGCCAAGAAAGCTATTACTCCTACAATGAGCAGTTCTTC. As protein: CASSQESYYSYNEQFF.

The table lists this clonotype with many counts. V usage is TRBV7-2 and J usage is TRBJ2-7; D is possibly TRBD2 (5 bases). The CDR3 extends over 15 amino acids. Trimming took 1 base from V and 4 from J, leaving 14 bases between them. Germline loops: CDR1 SGHTA, CDR2 FQGNSA. CDR3 nucleotide sequence: TGTGCCAGCAGCTTAGGTCCGGGAAGCGAGTACGAGCAGTACTTC. Translation: CASSLGPGSEYEQYF.

This chain uses TRBV7-2 with TRBJ2-7; TRBD2 matches 7 bases. With V trimmed by 1 base and J by 3 bases, 15 bases remained unmatched. The CDR3 sequence is 18 residues long. Germline V gene data show CDR1 as SGHTA and CDR2 as FQGNSA. The CDR3 loop reads CASSLGLSGGSKFYEQYF. In nucleotides, the CDR3 is TGTGCCAGCAGCTTAGGTCTCTCCGGGGGGTCAAAGTTCTACGAGCAGTACTTC.

This clonotype was detected only a few times. The J gene is TRBJ2-1, the V gene TRBV20-1; 8 bases match TRBD2. The V gene's germline CDR1 is DFQATT and CDR2 SNEGSKA (reference sequence). The junction had 7 bases not matched to a gene; V was cut back by 0 bases and J by 3 bases. The CDR3 spans 16 residues. The CDR3 DNA follows: TGCAGTGCTAGAGATCCCCGGACTAGCCGCTACAATGAGCAGTTCTTC. Translating gives CSARDPRTSRYNEQFF.

The sample holds many counts of this clonotype. This chain links TRBV6-1 with TRBJ2-6; 7 bases are shared with TRBD1. J was trimmed by 4 bases and V by 3 bases; bases with no gene match: 3. Germline CDR1 MNHNS, CDR2 SASEGT. The CDR3 is 15 residues long. The DNA of the CDR3 is TGTGCCAGCAGTGATAGGGGGCTGGGGGCCAACGTCCTGACTTTC. This sequence encodes CASSDRGLGANVLTF.

This clonotype turned up a few times. The chain has TRBV29-1 and TRBJ2-5; D might be TRBD2 (6 bases). The V gene's germline CDR1 is SQVTM and CDR2 ANQGSEA. The V end was cut by 6 bases, the J end by 5 bases, with 16 bases between. The CDR3 is 13 amino acids. For the CDR3, the DNA is TGCAGCGTGGCAATCGGGGGATGGGAGACCCAGTACTTC. It specifies CSVAIGGWETQYF.

In regard to this clonotype: A read error may be the cause here, since a much bigger clone is one base away. The chain is built from TRBV28 and TRBJ2-4; 7 bases are shared with TRBD1. The CDR3 loop spans 16 amino acids. CDR1 is MDHEN and CDR2 is SYDVKM in the germline V gene. Trimming removed 8 bases from V and 7 bases from J; junction bases left unmatched: 17. The CDR3 loop is CASSPQRGPKVNIQYF. In nucleotides, the CDR3 is TGTGCCAGCTCTCCTCAAAGGGGGCCAAAGGTGAACATTCAGTACTTC.

This clonotype was detected many times. This chain joins TRBV7-9 and TRBJ2-3; the match to TRBD2 covers 8 bases. The germline gives CDR1 SEHNR, CDR2 FQNEAQ (reference sequence). The CDR3 is 16 residues long. Losses at the gene ends were 3 bases for V and 6 bases for J; bases not matched to a gene: 11. This CDR3 reads CASSFPGTSVEDTQYF. The CDR3 DNA sequence: TGTGCCAGCAGCTTTCCCGGGACTAGTGTTGAGGATACGCAGTATTTT. The whole variable domain, filled in from reference TRBV7-9 and TRBJ2-3, reads DTGVSQNPRHKITKRGQNVTFRCDPISEHNRLYWYRQTLGQGPEFLTYFQNEAQLEKSRLLSDRFSAERPKGSFSTLEIQRTEQGDSAMYLCASSFPGTSVEDTQYFGPGTRLTVL.

This chain connects TRBV27 to TRBJ1-2; no clear D gene. Germline V gene sequence: CDR1 MNHEY, CDR2 SMNVEV (reference sequence). V gave up 2 bases and J gave up 8 bases, with 9 bases separating them. This CDR3 contains 12 residues. The CDR3 region is CASSLTLWGYTF. The CDR3 bases are TGTGCCAGCAGTTTAACCCTCTGGGGCTACACCTTC.

CDR3 protein: CASSSPGDRRETQYF. The DNA of the CDR3 is TGTGCCAGCAGCTCACCCGGCGACCGGAGGGAGACCCAGTACTTC. The genes are TRBV5-6 and TRBJ2-5; possible D gene TRBD2, 5 bases. CDR3 length equals 15 residues. V lost 3 bases and J 5 bases, leaving 17 bases between the germline ends. Germline CDR1 reads SGHDT; CDR2 reads YYEEEE.

Turning to this clonotype: Compared with germline, one end of the junction differs, possibly owing to a read error. V gene TRBV6-5 combines with J gene TRBJ2-7; D assignment may be TRBD1 or TRBD2 (6 bases each). The germline CDR1 and CDR2 sequences are MNHEY and SVGAGI. This CDR3 has 15 residues. CDR3 bases: TGTGCCAGCAGTCCCGAGGTGGGGGGCTACTACGGGCAGTACTTC. Amino acids: CASSPEVGGYYGQYF.

This clonotype was found many times. The V gene is TRBV7-2, the J gene TRBJ1-6, with D unclear. Looked up from germline, CDR1 is SGHTA and CDR2 is FQGNSA. Trimming stripped 3 bases from V and 9 bases from J, with 9 bases between. The CDR3 is made up of 13 amino acids. The DNA for the CDR3 is TGTGCCAGCAGCTTTCAGAAGTTTTCACCCCTCCACTTT. Translation: CASSFQKFSPLHF.

This clonotype was seen many times. V is TRBV7-9 and J is TRBJ2-3; 10 positions match TRBD2. The CDR3 runs to 16 residues. J lost 5 bases, V lost 2 bases, and 7 bases had no gene match. In germline, CDR1 is SEHNR, CDR2 FQNEAQ (reference sequence). CDR3 sequence: CASSLKREGLRDTQYF. For the CDR3, the DNA is TGTGCCAGCAGCTTAAAGCGGGAGGGCCTTAGAGATACGCAGTATTTT. The full variable domain, its missing parts supplied by reference TRBV7-9 and TRBJ2-3, is DTGVSQNPRHKITKRGQNVTFRCDPISEHNRLYWYRQTLGQGPEFLTYFQNEAQLEKSRLLSDRFSAERPKGSFSTLEIQRTEQGDSAMYLCASSLKREGLRDTQYFGPGTRLTVL.

The chain couples TRBV6-2 or TRBV6-3 to TRBJ2-1; 7 positions match TRBD1. The germline CDR1 and CDR2 sequences are MNHEY and SVGEGT. This CDR3 contains 14 residues. V trimming: 7 bases; J trimming: 4 bases; junction bases outside the gene matches: 7. The CDR3 nucleotides read TGTGCCAGCACCCCCAGGGGGAGATACAATGAGCAGTTCTTC. Translation gives CASTPRGRYNEQFF.

The gene calls are TRBV6-5 and TRBJ2-1; TRBD2 matches 9 bases. The CDR3 covers 16 residues. Germline-derived CDR1 and CDR2 are MNHEY and SVGAGI. Trimming removed 4 bases from V and 9 bases from J; junction bases left unmatched: 13. The CDR3 region has the DNA TGTGCCAGCAGTTCCCTGGGACTAGCAGCACCCAGTGAGCAGTTCTTC. This translates into CASSSLGLAAPSEQFF.

The chain recombines TRBV27 with TRBJ1-1, with D perhaps matching TRBD1 (5 bases). The CDR3 runs to 14 residues. With 5 bases removed from V and 7 bases from J, the gap between germline ends came to 17 bases. CDR1 is MNHEY and CDR2 is SMNVEV in the germline V gene (reference sequence). For the CDR3, the DNA is TGTGCCAGCAGTAGCTCCGGGACCGGGTTTGAAGCTTTCTTT. This gives the protein CASSSSGTGFEAFF.

The chain recombines TRBV6-1 with TRBJ2-7; 8 bases agree with TRBD2. V lost 7 bases and J lost 3; bases outside the gene matches: 11. This CDR3 has 15 residues. CDR1 MNHNS and CDR2 SASEGT come from the germline V gene. CDR3 DNA: TGTGCCAGCACCATACTAGCGGCAGGACTCTACGAGCAGTACTTC. This gives the protein CASTILAAGLYEQYF.

This clonotype was recorded many times. The chain joins TRBV7-6 to TRBJ2-3; D may be TRBD2 (7 bases). Germline CDR1 and CDR2: SGHVS and FNYEAQ. The CDR3 is 14 residues long. Trimming removed 7 bases from V and 0 bases from J, with 11 bases in between. CDR3 sequence: CASTRGASTDTQYF. The CDR3 DNA follows: TGTGCCAGCACCCGGGGGGCTAGCACAGATACGCAGTATTTT.

Many counts were recorded for this clonotype. V and J are TRBV20-1 and TRBJ1-1, with 7 bases fitting TRBD1. The germline gives CDR1 DFQATT, CDR2 SNEGSKA (reference sequence). This CDR3 spans 14 amino acids. V gave up 0 bases and J gave up 8 bases; unmatched junction bases: 9. CDR3 region: CSARDPGRGEEAFF. DNA of the CDR3: TGCAGTGCTAGAGATCCCGGCAGGGGGGAAGAAGCTTTCTTT.

This clonotype came up a few times. This CDR3 is CASSFSGTGGSQPQHF. CDR3 sequence (DNA): TGTGCCAGTAGCTTCAGTGGGACAGGGGGCAGTCAGCCCCAGCATTTT. This chain joins TRBV19 and TRBJ1-5, with 12 bases aligning to TRBD1. V gave up 6 bases and J gave up 6 bases; unmatched junction bases: 9. CDR1 LNHDA and CDR2 SQIVND come from the germline V gene (reference sequence). The CDR3 extends over 16 amino acids.

This clonotype turned up a few times. V and J are TRBV4-1 and TRBJ2-4; 7 nucleotides match TRBD1. Germline V lookup: CDR1 MGHRA, CDR2 YSYEKL. The CDR3 extends over 16 amino acids. V dropped 2 bases and J dropped 9; count of bases not matched to a gene: 13. CDR3 sequence: CASSQSTTGSLSIQYF. CDR3 in DNA: TGCGCCAGCAGCCAATCCACGACAGGGTCGTTAAGCATTCAGTACTTC.

The V gene is TRBV6-5, the J gene TRBJ2-7, with 12 bases lining up with TRBD1. Per the germline V gene, CDR1 is MNHEY and CDR2 is SVGAGI. CDR3 length equals 15 residues. V gave up 5 bases and J gave up 7 bases; unmatched junction bases: 9. The CDR3 region is CASSRGDRGLWEQYF. The CDR3 DNA sequence: TGTGCCAGCAGTCGTGGGGACAGGGGGCTGTGGGAGCAGTACTTC.

This clonotype was observed a few times. The chain couples TRBV11-2 to TRBJ1-2; D may be TRBD1 (5 bases). The V end lost 5 bases, the J end lost 5 bases, and 15 bases lay between the germline ends. CDR3 length equals 14 residues. Germline loops: CDR1 SGHAT, CDR2 FQNNGV. The CDR3 protein is CASSHRRGSYGYTF. The CDR3 DNA follows: TGTGCCAGCAGCCACAGACGGGGGTCTTATGGCTACACCTTC. Complete variable domain (other parts from reference TRBV11-2 and TRBJ1-2): EAGVAQSPRYKIIEKRQSVAFWCNPISGHATLYWYQQILGQGPKLLIQFQNNGVVDDSQLPKDRFSAERLKGVDSTLKIQPAKLEDSAVYLCASSHRRGSYGYTFGSGTRLTVV.

This clonotype was detected many times. J is TRBJ1-2 and V is TRBV5-4; a weak D match, TRBD1 (6 bases). The V end was cut by 3 bases, the J end by 4 bases, with 16 bases between. Per germline, CDR1 SGHNT and CDR2 YYREEE (reference sequence). The CDR3 is 15 amino acids. The CDR3 DNA is TGTGCCAGCAGCTCGGACAGCAGGACTGGCTATGGCTACACCTTC. Protein sequence: CASSSDSRTGYGYTF.

The chain carries TRBV6-2 or TRBV6-3 and TRBJ1-5; D may be TRBD1 (6 bases). The CDR3 length is 14 residues. Germline V gene sequence: CDR1 MNHEY, CDR2 SVGEGT. With 1 base removed from V and 7 bases from J, the gap between germline ends came to 11 bases. DNA for the CDR3: TGTGCCAGCAGTTACTGGGGGCTAGGGCAGCCCCAGCATTTT. This codes for CASSYWGLGQPQHF.